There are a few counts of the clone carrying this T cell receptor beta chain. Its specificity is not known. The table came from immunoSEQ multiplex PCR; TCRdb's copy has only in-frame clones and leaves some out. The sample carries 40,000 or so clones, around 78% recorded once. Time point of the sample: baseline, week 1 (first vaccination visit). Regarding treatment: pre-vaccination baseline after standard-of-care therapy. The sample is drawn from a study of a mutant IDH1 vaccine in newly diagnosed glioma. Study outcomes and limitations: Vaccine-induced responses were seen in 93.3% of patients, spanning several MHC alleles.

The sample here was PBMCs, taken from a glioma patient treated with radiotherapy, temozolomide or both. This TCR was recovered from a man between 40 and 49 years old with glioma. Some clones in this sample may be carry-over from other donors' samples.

The CDR3: CASSLDRRGHLHF. In nucleotides, the CDR3 is TGTGCCAGCAGCTTAGATCGGAGGGGCCACCTCCACTTT. V is TRBV11-2 and J is TRBJ1-6, with D possibly matching TRBD1 (5 bases). CDR3 size: 13 residues. V gave up 0 bases and J gave up 15 bases, with 12 bases separating them. Germline CDR1 reads SGHAT; CDR2 reads FQNNGV.